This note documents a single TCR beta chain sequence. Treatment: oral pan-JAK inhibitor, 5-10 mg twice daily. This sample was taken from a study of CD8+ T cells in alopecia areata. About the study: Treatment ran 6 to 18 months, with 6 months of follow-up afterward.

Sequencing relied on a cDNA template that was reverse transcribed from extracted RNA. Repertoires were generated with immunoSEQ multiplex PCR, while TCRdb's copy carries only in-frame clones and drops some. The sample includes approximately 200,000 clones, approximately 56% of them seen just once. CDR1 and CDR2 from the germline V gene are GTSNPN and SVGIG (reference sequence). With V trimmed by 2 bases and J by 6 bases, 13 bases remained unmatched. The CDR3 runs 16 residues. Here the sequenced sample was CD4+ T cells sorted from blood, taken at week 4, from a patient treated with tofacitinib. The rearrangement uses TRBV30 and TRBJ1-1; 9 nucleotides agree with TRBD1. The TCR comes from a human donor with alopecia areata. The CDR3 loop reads CAWSHPSGQGGAEAFF. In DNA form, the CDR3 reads TGTGCCTGGAGTCATCCCTCGGGACAGGGAGGCGCTGAAGCTTTCTTT.